The clone carrying this T cell receptor (beta chain) showed up many times. Its target is not known. This record comes from a study of identical twins. Study conclusions and caveats: Interpretation of the results relied on cross-sectional statistical analysis and not on following the same donors.

TCRdb itself ran the 5' RACE reads through MiXCR, one entry per CDR3 protein. The table shows around 340,000 distinct CDR3 sequences, with over 9% occurring only once. Germline lookup yields CDR1 SGHDN and CDR2 FVKESK. With V trimmed by 4 bases and J by 0 bases, 6 bases remained unmatched. CDR3 size: 15 residues. This same sample was also part of a study on yellow fever vaccine responses in identical twins.

This sequence joins TRBV14 and TRBJ2-7; 7 positions match TRBD1. The receptor's source is a young woman in good health. The sample was CD8+ T cells sorted from blood. CDR3 coding DNA: TGTGCCAGCAGCCCAAGGGGGCAGTTCTCCTACGAGCAGTACTTC. Its protein is CASSPRGQFSYEQYF.